These 13 T cell receptor beta chains were all obtained from the same sample, sequenced in a study of neurological immune-mediated disorders. One entry per CDR3 protein results from TCRdb running MiXCR on the 5' RACE reads. The profile covers 81,000 or so distinct CDR3 sequences, with under 15% appearing a single time and roughly 5% taken by the ten largest. The time point was: longitudinal time-point 2. The sample consisted of PBMCs. The source of these receptors is a female donor with HTLV-1-associated myelopathy (HAM/TSP).

This clonotype was observed at least ten times. V gene TRBV10-3 combines with J gene TRBJ2-3; D is uncertain. The length of the CDR3 is 15 residues. V lost 3 bases and J lost 4, with 14 bases in between. Germline V lookup: CDR1 ENHRY, CDR2 SYGVKD. The CDR3 DNA follows: TGTGCCATCAGTGACCCAGGAAAAGTAGCAGATACGCAGTATTTT. Its protein is CAISDPGKVADTQYF.

This clonotype was observed at least ten times. This chain connects TRBV28 to TRBJ1-4; D might be TRBD1 (5 bases). Germline CDR1 MDHEN, CDR2 SYDVKM. Trimming removed 7 bases from V and 3 bases from J, with 15 bases in between. This CDR3 region has 15 residues. CDR3 sequence: CASTSPGAANEKLFF. The CDR3 DNA sequence: TGTGCCAGCACCTCCCCCGGGGCGGCTAATGAAAAACTGTTTTTT. Supplemented by reference TRBV28 and TRBJ1-4, the full variable domain reads DVKVTQSSRYLVKRTGEKVFLECVQDMDHENMFWYRQDPGLGLRLIYFSYDVKMKEKGDIPEGYSVSREKKERFSLILESASTNQTSMYLCASTSPGAANEKLFFGSGTQLSVL.

In this sample, this clonotype turned up many times. The chain carries TRBV2 and TRBJ1-4, with D possibly being TRBD1 (5 bases). Trimming left V 3 bases short and J 6 bases short, with 11 bases between. Germline CDR1 and CDR2: SNHLY and FYNNEI. The CDR3 has 14 residues. In nucleotides, the CDR3 is TGTGCCAGCAGTGAGAGGGGAAGTCATGAAAAACTGTTTTTT. Translating gives CASSERGSHEKLFF.

Worth noting for this clonotype: A much larger clonotype is one base distant, so this may be a read error. V gene TRBV10-3 combines with J gene TRBJ2-7; a weak D match, TRBD2 (5 bases). The CDR3 is 16 amino acids. Trimming left V 5 bases short and J 4 bases short, with 21 bases between. Germline V CDR1 and CDR2: ENHRY, SYGVKD. Here the CDR3 reads CAISYPGRGPYYEQYF. CDR3 nucleotide sequence: TGTGCCATCAGTTACCCCGGCCGGGGTCCCTATTACGAGCAGTACTTC.

Many counts were recorded for this clonotype. This rearrangement joins TRBV10-3 to TRBJ2-3; D is ambiguous. The CDR3 length is 14 residues. The V and J ends lost 6 bases and 3 bases respectively, with 13 bases between them. Germline V CDR1 and CDR2: ENHRY, SYGVKD. The CDR3: CAIRPGRMTDTQYF. The CDR3 DNA sequence: TGTGCCATCAGACCCGGACGGATGACAGATACGCAGTATTTT.

This clonotype was detected ten times or more. The rearrangement links TRBV5-1 to TRBJ2-5; 8 bases align to TRBD1. Germline CDR1 is SGHRS and CDR2 is YFSETQ. The CDR3 spans 16 residues. V was clipped by 4 bases and J by 1 base; unmatched bases: 9. This chain's CDR3 is CASSTWTGTVQETQYF. The CDR3 DNA reads TGCGCCAGCAGCACGTGGACAGGGACCGTCCAAGAGACCCAGTACTTC.

This clonotype was picked up many times. The chain combines TRBV4-1 with TRBJ2-3; TRBD1 or TRBD2 may be the D gene (5 bases each). Trimming cost V 0 bases and J 0 bases, with 13 bases left between them. The CDR3 runs 17 residues. In germline, CDR1 is MGHRA, CDR2 YSYEKL. CDR3 sequence reads: CASSQDKADTSTDTQYF. In DNA, the CDR3 is TGCGCCAGCAGCCAAGATAAAGCGGACACTAGCACAGATACGCAGTATTTT.

The chain has TRBV14 and TRBJ1-2, with unresolved D. The CDR3 runs to 15 residues. Germline V gene sequence: CDR1 SGHDN, CDR2 FVKESK. Trimming cost V 3 bases and J 1 base, with 12 bases left between them. CDR3 bases: TGTGCCAGCAGCCAGTCTGGCAGCTTTAACTATGGCTACACCTTC. Translated, it gives CASSQSGSFNYGYTF.

Only a few counts were recorded for this clonotype. The genes are TRBV7-2 and TRBJ1-5, with a possible D match to TRBD1 (5 bases). Trimming pared 3 bases from V and 3 bases from J, leaving 9 bases between. Germline assignment: CDR1 SGHTA and CDR2 FQGNSA. The CDR3 totals 14 residues. The CDR3 reads CASSFGGVNQPQHF. CDR3 nucleotides: TGTGCCAGCAGCTTCGGGGGGGTCAATCAGCCCCAGCATTTT.

Many counts were recorded for this clonotype. This chain uses TRBV2 with TRBJ2-7; 8 bases agree with TRBD1. Germline V gene data show CDR1 as SNHLY and CDR2 as FYNNEI. The ends lost 5 bases at V and 6 bases at J; junction bases unmatched: 6. The CDR3 covers 13 residues. The CDR3 DNA follows: TGTGCCAGCAGTCGGCAGGGGGCAGGCGAGCAGTACTTC. Encoded protein: CASSRQGAGEQYF.

This clonotype was recorded many times. V is TRBV20-1 and J is TRBJ2-1, with unresolved D. Germline V gene sequence: CDR1 DFQATT, CDR2 SNEGSKA (reference sequence). The CDR3 runs 11 residues. V was clipped by 5 bases and J by 4 bases, with 6 bases between them. The CDR3 DNA follows: TGCAGTGCTCCAGCGTACAATGAGCAGTTCTTC. Translated, it gives CSAPAYNEQFF.

This clonotype is categorized as medium-sized. The chain is built from TRBV28 and TRBJ2-3; the D gene is possibly TRBD1 (6 bases). V was pared by 5 bases and J by 1 base, with 16 bases between. The CDR3 runs 16 residues. Germline CDR1 MDHEN, CDR2 SYDVKM. The CDR3 sequence is CASSHYSGQRTDTQYF. The CDR3 coding sequence is TGTGCCAGCAGTCACTACTCCGGACAGCGCACAGATACGCAGTATTTT.

Many counts were recorded for this clonotype. The chain employs TRBV5-1 and TRBJ2-6; 8 nucleotides agree with TRBD2. The V segment lost 4 bases and the J segment 2 bases; nucleotides outside the gene matches: 2. Germline lookup yields CDR1 SGHRS and CDR2 YFSETQ. The CDR3 extends over 15 amino acids. CDR3: CASSPGGTGANVLTF. As DNA, the CDR3 is TGCGCCAGCAGCCCGGGAGGGACTGGGGCCAACGTCCTGACTTTC. Looking up the rest from reference TRBV5-1 and TRBJ2-6 gives the full variable domain: KAGVTQTPRYLIKTRGQQVTLSCSPISGHRSVSWYQQTPGQGLQFLFEYFSETQRNKGNFPGRFSGRQFSNSRSEMNVSTLELGDSALYLCASSPGGTGANVLTFGAGSRLTVL.